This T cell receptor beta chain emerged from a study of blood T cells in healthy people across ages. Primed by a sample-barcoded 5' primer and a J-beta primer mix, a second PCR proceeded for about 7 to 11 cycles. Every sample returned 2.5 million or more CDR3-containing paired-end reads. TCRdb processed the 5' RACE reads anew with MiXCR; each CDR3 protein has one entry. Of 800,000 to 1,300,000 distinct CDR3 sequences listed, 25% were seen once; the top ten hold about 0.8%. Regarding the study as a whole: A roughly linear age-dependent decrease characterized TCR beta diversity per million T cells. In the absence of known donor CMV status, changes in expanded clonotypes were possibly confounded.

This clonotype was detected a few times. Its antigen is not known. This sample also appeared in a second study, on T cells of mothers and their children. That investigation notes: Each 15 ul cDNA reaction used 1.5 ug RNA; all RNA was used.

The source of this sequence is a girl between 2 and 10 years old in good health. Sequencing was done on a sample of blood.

DNA of the CDR3: TGCAGTGCAACTACGCGACAGGGACTGCTGTTTTTT. It translates to CSATTRQGLLFF. The chain uses TRBV20-1 and TRBJ1-4; 7 nucleotides agree with TRBD1. The V gene end was trimmed by 6 bases and the J gene end by 14 bases; junction bases not matched to a gene: 12. The CDR3 runs 12 residues. CDR1 and CDR2 from the germline V gene are DFQATT and SNEGSKA (reference sequence).